The T cell receptor beta chain under discussion was sequenced for a study of T and B cells in COVID-19 patients. Study-wide points: Of under 2,500 TCR clusters found only in the recovered cohort, fewer than 35 had low generation probability. Early severe-case samples and blood from mildly ill patients during symptoms were in short supply.

In regard to this clonotype: Its target is unknown.

CDR1 and CDR2 from the germline V gene are SQVTM and ANQGSEA. J was trimmed by 1 base and V by 7 bases; bases with no gene match: 4. There are 14 residues in the CDR3. BIOMED2 TRB-A/B primer pools were used in multiplex TRB PCR. TCRdb itself ran the multiplex PCR reads through MiXCR, one entry per CDR3 protein. The sample records around 28,000 distinct CDR3 sequences, 32% being singletons. From blood, about 250-500 ng of genomic DNA served as TRB template. The TCR comes from a human donor who had recovered from COVID-19. The sequenced sample consisted of blood. The chain combines TRBV29-1 with TRBJ2-2, with 9 bases matching TRBD2. In DNA form, the CDR3 reads TGCAGCGCGATGACTAGCGGGAACACCGGGGAGCTGTTTTTT. Its protein is CSAMTSGNTGELFF.